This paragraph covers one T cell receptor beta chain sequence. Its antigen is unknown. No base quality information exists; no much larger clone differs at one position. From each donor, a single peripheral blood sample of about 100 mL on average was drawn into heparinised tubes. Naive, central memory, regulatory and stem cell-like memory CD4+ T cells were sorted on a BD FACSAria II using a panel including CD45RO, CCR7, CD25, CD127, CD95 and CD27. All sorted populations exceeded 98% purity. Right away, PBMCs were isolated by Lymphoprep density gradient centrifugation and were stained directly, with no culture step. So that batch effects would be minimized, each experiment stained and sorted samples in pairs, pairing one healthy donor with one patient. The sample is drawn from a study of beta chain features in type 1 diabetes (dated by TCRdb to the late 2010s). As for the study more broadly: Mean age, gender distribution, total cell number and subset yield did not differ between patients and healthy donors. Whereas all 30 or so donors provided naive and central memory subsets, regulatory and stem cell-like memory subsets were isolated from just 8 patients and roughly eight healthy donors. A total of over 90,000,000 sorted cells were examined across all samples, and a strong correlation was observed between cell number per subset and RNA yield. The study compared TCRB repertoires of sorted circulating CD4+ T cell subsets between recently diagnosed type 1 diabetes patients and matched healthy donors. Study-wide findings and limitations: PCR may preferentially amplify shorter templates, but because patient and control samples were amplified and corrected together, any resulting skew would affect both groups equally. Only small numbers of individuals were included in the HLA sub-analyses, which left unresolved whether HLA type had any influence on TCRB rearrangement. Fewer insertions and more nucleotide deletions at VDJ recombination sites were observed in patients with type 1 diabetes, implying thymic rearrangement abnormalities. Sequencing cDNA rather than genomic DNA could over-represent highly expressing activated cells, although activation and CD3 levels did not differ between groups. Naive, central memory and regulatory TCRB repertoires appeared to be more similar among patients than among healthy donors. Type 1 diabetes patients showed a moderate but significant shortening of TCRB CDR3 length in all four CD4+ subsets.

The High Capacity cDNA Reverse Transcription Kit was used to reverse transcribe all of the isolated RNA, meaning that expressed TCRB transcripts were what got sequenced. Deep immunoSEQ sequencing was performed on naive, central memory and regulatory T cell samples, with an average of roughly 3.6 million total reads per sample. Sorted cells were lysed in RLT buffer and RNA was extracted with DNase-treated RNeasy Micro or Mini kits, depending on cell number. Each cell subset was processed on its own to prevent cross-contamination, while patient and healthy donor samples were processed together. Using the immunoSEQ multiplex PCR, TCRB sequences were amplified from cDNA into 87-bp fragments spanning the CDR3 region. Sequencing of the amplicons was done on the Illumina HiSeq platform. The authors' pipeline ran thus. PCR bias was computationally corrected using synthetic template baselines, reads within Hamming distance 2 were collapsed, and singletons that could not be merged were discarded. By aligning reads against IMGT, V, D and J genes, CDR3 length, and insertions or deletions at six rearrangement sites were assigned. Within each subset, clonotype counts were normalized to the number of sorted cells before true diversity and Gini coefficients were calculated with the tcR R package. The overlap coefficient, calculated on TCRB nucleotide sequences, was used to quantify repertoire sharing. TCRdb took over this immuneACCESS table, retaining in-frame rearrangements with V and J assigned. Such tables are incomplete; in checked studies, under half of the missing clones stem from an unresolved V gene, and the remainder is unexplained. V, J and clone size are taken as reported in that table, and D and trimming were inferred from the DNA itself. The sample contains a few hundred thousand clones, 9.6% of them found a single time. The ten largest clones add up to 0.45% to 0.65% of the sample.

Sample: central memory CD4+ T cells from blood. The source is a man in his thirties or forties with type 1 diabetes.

The sequenced DNA: TGTGCCTGGAGTGTCCTATTCGGGGTCGGGGTCAAAAACATTCAGTACTTC. The resulting protein is CAWSVLFGVGVKNIQYF. The V gene is TRBV30 and the J gene is TRBJ2-4, and TRBD2 may be the D gene, going by 5 matching bases. V loses 0 bases of germline sequence and J loses 3 bases, and the interval between the two ends is 18 bases. CDR1 and CDR2 (GTSNPN, SVGIG) derive from the germline V gene (reference sequence). There are 17 amino acids in the CDR3, from cysteine to phenylalanine inclusive. The DNA shown is the 51-base CDR3, in frame from base 1.